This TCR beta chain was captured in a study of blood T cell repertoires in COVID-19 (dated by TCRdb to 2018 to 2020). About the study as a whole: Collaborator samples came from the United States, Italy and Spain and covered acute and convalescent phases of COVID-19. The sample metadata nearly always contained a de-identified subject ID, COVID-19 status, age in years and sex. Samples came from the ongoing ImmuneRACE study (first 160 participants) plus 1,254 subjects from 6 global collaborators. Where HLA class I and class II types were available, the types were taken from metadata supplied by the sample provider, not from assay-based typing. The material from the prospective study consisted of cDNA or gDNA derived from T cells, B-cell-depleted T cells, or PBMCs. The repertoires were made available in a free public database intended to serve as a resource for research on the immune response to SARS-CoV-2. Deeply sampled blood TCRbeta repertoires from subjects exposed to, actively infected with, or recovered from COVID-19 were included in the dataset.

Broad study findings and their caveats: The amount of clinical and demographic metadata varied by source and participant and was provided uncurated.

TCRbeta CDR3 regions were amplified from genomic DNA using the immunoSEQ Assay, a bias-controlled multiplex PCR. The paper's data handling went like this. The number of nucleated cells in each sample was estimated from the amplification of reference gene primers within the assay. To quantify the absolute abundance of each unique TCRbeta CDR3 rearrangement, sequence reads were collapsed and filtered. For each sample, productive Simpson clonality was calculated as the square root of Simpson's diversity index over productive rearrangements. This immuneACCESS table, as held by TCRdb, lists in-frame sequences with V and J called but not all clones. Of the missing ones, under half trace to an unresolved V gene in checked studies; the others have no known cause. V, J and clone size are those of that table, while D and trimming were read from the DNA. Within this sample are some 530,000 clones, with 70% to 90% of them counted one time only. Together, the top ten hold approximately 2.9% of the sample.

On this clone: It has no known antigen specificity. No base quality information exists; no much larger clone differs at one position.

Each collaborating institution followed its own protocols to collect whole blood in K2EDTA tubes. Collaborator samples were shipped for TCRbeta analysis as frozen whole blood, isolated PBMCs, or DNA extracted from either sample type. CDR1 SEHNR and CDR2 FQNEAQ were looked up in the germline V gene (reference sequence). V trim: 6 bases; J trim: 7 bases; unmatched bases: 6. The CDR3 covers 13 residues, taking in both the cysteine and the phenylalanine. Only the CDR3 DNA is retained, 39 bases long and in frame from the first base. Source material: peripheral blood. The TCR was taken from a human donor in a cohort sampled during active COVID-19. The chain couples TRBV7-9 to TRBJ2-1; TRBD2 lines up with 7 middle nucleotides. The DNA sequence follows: TGTGCCAGCAGTATAGCGGGTCCTAATGAGCAGTTCTTC. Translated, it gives CASSIAGPNEQFF.